The entry below describes one TCR beta chain. Its specificity is unknown. Time point in this sample: blood 4 weeks post-SBRT, at nephrectomy. Treatment reported: 15 Gy SBRT to primary tumor, nephrectomy 4 weeks later. After SBRT, blood was collected at 2 and 4 weeks, plus baseline. Clear cell pathology was present in this patient's renal cell carcinoma. This sample is drawn from a study of radiation and T cells in renal cell carcinoma. Study-level results: From baseline, blood top tumor clonotypes peaked at 2 weeks post-radiation.

Data came from immunoSEQ multiplex PCR; TCRdb stores just in-frame clones and leaves some out. The table records around 170,000 clones, about 88% of them present only once. This clonotype was sampled from a woman aged 45 to 65 with renal cell carcinoma. The sequencing used blood, collected from a patient whose treatment included radiotherapy and nephrectomy.

The DNA for the CDR3 is TGTGCCAGCTCACCAGTGCAGGAGGGAGAGACCCAGTACTTC. It is translated as CASSPVQEGETQYF. The chain joins TRBV18 to TRBJ2-5; TRBD2 is a possible D gene (6 bases). The CDR3 loop spans 14 amino acids. Trimming took off 2 bases at V and 4 bases at J, with 11 bases between the two ends. Germline lookup yields CDR1 KGHSH and CDR2 LQKENI.